The sequence of this TCR beta chain was determined in a study of T-cell memory formation after mild COVID-19. Across the study: Clusters were largely donor specific. Study-wide results and caveats: Among clones contracting day 15 to 85, CD4/CD8 was balanced, whereas later expanders leaned CD4+. There were some responding clones in pre-infection memory, which suggested that cross-reactive memory had joined.

Germline lookup yields CDR1 SGHRS and CDR2 YFSETQ. Deletions cut 1 base from V and 4 bases from J, with 12 bases between. This CDR3 contains 15 residues. To note about this clonotype: Its cognate antigen is unknown.

The authors produced TCR alpha and TCR beta cDNA libraries with sample barcodes and UMIs by 5'RACE using constant-segment primers. TCRdb reanalysed the 5' RACE reads using MiXCR and keeps one entry per CDR3 protein. The table includes some 450,000 distinct CDR3 sequences, around 19% detected once. The chain carries TRBV5-1 and TRBJ1-3, with D possibly matching TRBD1 (6 bases). The sequence derives from an adult woman who had mild COVID-19 (a few samples of this study predate the infection). Cell type and time point are not known. The sequenced material came from PBMCs or a T cell subset sorted from them (not recorded which). The CDR3 region is CASSLSSGDGNTIYF. CDR3 bases: TGCGCCAGCAGCTTGAGCTCAGGGGACGGAAACACCATATATTTT.